What follows are 24 T cell receptor beta chains derived from one specimen sequenced in a study of beta chain features in type 1 diabetes. As every portion of the isolated RNA was reverse transcribed, the sequencing read expressed TCRB transcripts. Repertoires were generated with immunoSEQ multiplex PCR, while TCRdb's copy carries only in-frame clones and drops some. The table records 130,000 or so clones, roughly 9.3% of them present only once. What was sequenced was central memory CD4+ T cells from blood. Source of these receptors: a woman between 35 and 50 years old in good health.

The gene calls are TRBV5-6 and TRBJ2-1; 8 bases agree with TRBD2. The V and J ends lost 1 base and 8 bases, in that order; junction bases with no gene match: 20. This CDR3 spans 19 amino acids. Germline CDR1 and CDR2: SGHDT and YYEEEE. The CDR3 nucleotides read TGTGCCAGCAGCTTGCCGGGCGGGGGGCCTAGTCCCCGGGCCTATGAGCAGTTCTTC. Its translation: CASSLPGGGPSPRAYEQFF.

V gene TRBV10-3 combines with J gene TRBJ1-3; D possibly corresponds to TRBD1 (5 bases). The CDR3 spans 13 residues. The germline CDR1 and CDR2 sequences are ENHRY and SYGVKD. Trimming removed 4 bases at V and 3 bases at J, with 7 bases between. CDR3 amino acids: CAISVTVGNTIYF. The CDR3 bases are TGTGCCATCAGTGTGACAGTTGGAAACACCATATATTTT.

This clone has a handful of counts. The rearrangement links TRBV6-1 to TRBJ1-4; TRBD1 aligns across 7 bases. Germline V lookup: CDR1 MNHNS, CDR2 SASEGT. The length of the CDR3 is 18 residues. After removal of 4 bases from V and 0 bases from J, the junction contained 11 bases not matched to a gene. The CDR3 loop is CASSARQGRSSTNEKLFF. CDR3 DNA sequence: TGTGCCAGCAGTGCAAGACAGGGTCGATCCTCAACTAATGAAAAACTGTTTTTT.

The CDR3 here is CASSFRQSYEQYF. Here the CDR3 DNA reads TGTGCCAGCAGCTTTAGACAGTCCTACGAGCAGTACTTC. The J gene is TRBJ2-7, the V gene TRBV7-2; D possibly corresponds to TRBD1 (5 bases). Germline lookup yields CDR1 SGHTA and CDR2 FQGNSA. The CDR3 runs 13 residues. Trimming took off 3 bases at V and 1 base at J, with 7 bases between the two ends.

This clone was found a few times. V and J are TRBV7-6 and TRBJ2-1; 10 bases are shared with TRBD2. The CDR3 runs 15 residues. V shed 5 bases and J 5 bases; nucleotides not matched to a gene: 6. CDR1 is SGHVS and CDR2 is FNYEAQ in the germline V gene. The CDR3 is CASSSSGGTDNEQFF. The CDR3 coding sequence is TGTGCCAGCAGCAGTAGCGGGGGGACCGACAATGAGCAGTTCTTC.

A few counts support this clone. The rearrangement joins TRBV7-9 to TRBJ1-6; D unclear. CDR1 is SEHNR, CDR2 FQNEAQ, per germline (reference sequence). This CDR3 has 14 residues. Deletions cut 5 bases from V and 7 bases from J, with 12 bases between. CDR3 loop: CASSTSGRNSPLHF. The CDR3 DNA sequence: TGTGCCAGCAGCACCAGTGGGCGCAATTCACCCCTCCACTTT.

This clone was seen more than once but under ten times. This rearrangement joins TRBV5-4 to TRBJ2-3; 10 bases are a match to TRBD2. The CDR3 sequence is 16 residues long. The germline CDR1 and CDR2 sequences are SGHNT and YYREEE (reference sequence). Germline trimming cut 3 bases from V and 0 bases from J; bases unmatched to any gene: 4. This CDR3 reads CASSSKREGSTDTQYF. CDR3 DNA sequence: TGTGCCAGCAGCTCCAAGCGGGAGGGGAGCACAGATACGCAGTATTTT. Combining the CDR3 with reference TRBV5-4 and TRBJ2-3 gives the whole variable domain ETGVTQSPTHLIKTRGQQVTLRCSSQSGHNTVSWYQQALGQGPQFIFQYYREEENGRGNFPPRFSGLQFPNYSSELNVNALELDDSALYLCASSSKREGSTDTQYFGPGTRLTVL.

V usage is TRBV7-8 and J usage is TRBJ2-3; 11 bases are a match to TRBD1. After removal of 4 bases from V and 2 bases from J, the junction contained 8 bases not matched to a gene. There are 17 residues in the CDR3. Germline assignment: CDR1 SGHVS and CDR2 FQNEAQ. CDR3 nucleotide sequence: TGTGCCAGCAGCTCAACCGGGACAGGGGGGAACACAGATACGCAGTATTTT. Protein sequence: CASSSTGTGGNTDTQYF.

In this sample, this clone turned up a few times. In DNA, the CDR3 is TGTGCCAGCTACAGGGGCCACACAGATACGCAGTATTTT. This sequence encodes CASYRGHTDTQYF. The V gene is TRBV6-1, the J gene TRBJ2-3; 7 positions agree with TRBD1. There are 13 residues in the CDR3. Unmatched junction bases numbered 4, after V lost 8 bases and J lost 2 bases. Germline V gives CDR1 MNHNS, CDR2 SASEGT.

This clone was picked up a small number of times. V usage is TRBV19 and J usage is TRBJ2-2; 9 bases are a match to TRBD1. After removal of 4 bases from V and 4 bases from J, the junction contained 4 bases not matched to a gene. CDR3 length equals 15 residues. Germline loops: CDR1 LNHDA, CDR2 SQIVND (reference sequence). The CDR3 coding sequence is TGTGCCAGTAGTACTCGGACAGGGGCCACCGGGGAGCTGTTTTTT. Encoded protein: CASSTRTGATGELFF.

This clone was found a few times. The V gene is TRBV7-2, the J gene TRBJ2-5; TRBD2 agrees at 16 bases. Per germline, CDR1 SGHTA and CDR2 FQGNSA. V was pared by 5 bases and J by 4 bases, with 13 bases of the junction left unmatched. This CDR3 is 19 amino acids long. The CDR3 sequence: CASSPGTSGGAGGGETQYF. CDR3 DNA: TGTGCCAGCAGCCCCGGGACTAGCGGGGGGGCGGGGGGTGGAGAGACCCAGTACTTC.

The chain combines TRBV4-1 with TRBJ1-5; perhaps TRBD1 as D (5 bases). Germline CDR1 and CDR2: MGHRA and YSYEKL. The CDR3 contains 19 residues. V shed 0 bases and J shed 6 bases, with 24 bases lying between them. The CDR3 bases are TGCGCCAGCAGCCAAGATCGCGGGGCTCTTGGCTTTTTGACTCAGCCCCAGCATTTT. It encodes CASSQDRGALGFLTQPQHF.

The table lists this clone with a few counts. Distinct nucleotide sequences in the sample also encode this CDR3. The chain carries TRBV4-3 and TRBJ2-5; D gene ambiguous. CDR1 is LGHNA and CDR2 is YSLEER in the germline V gene. V was pared by 1 base and J by 3 bases, with 9 bases between. This CDR3 is built from 14 residues. In DNA, the CDR3 is TGCGCCAGCAGCCAAGGTGGCCGTGAAGAGACCCAGTACTTC. Translated: CASSQGGREETQYF.

This clone occurred a few times. The chain carries TRBV2 and TRBJ2-2, with D maybe TRBD1 (5 bases). The CDR3 extends over 14 amino acids. V lost 1 base and J 3 bases, leaving 6 bases between the germline ends. Germline V gene data show CDR1 as SNHLY and CDR2 as FYNNEI. The CDR3 reads CASSEGRDTGELFF. The CDR3 nucleotides read TGTGCCAGCAGTGAAGGCAGGGACACCGGGGAGCTGTTTTTT.

The table lists this clone with a few counts. The chain couples TRBV2 to TRBJ1-2; D unresolved. The CDR3 extends over 13 amino acids. Germline CDR1 is SNHLY and CDR2 is FYNNEI. V was clipped by 5 bases and J by 4 bases, with 11 bases between them. The CDR3 here is CASSLRVPYGYTF. Here the CDR3 DNA reads TGTGCCAGCAGTTTACGAGTTCCCTATGGCTACACCTTC.

This clone was observed many times. The V call is TRBV28, the J call TRBJ1-1, with TRBD1 matching over 7 bases. The CDR3 covers 13 residues. V shed 10 bases, J shed 1 base, and the junction held 6 bases outside the gene matches. CDR1 MDHEN and CDR2 SYDVKM come from the germline V gene. CDR3 sequence: CATLGQANTEAFF. In nucleotides, the CDR3 is TGTGCCACCCTAGGACAGGCGAACACTGAAGCTTTCTTT.

The V gene is TRBV14, the J gene TRBJ2-7; D may be TRBD1 (6 bases). Germline V lookup: CDR1 SGHDN, CDR2 FVKESK. V was cut by 3 bases and J by 6 bases, with 9 bases left in between. The CDR3 has 12 residues. The CDR3 is CASSQNRVEQYF. CDR3 DNA: TGTGCCAGCAGCCAGAACAGGGTCGAGCAGTACTTC.

This sequence joins TRBV6-6 and TRBJ2-2, with D possibly being TRBD1 (6 bases). CDR1 and CDR2 (germline): MNHNY, SVGAGI (reference sequence). V lost 6 bases and J lost 6, with 17 bases in between. The CDR3 totals 15 residues. The CDR3 spells CASRGTLTGPGELFF. DNA of the CDR3: TGTGCCAGCAGGGGGACCCTGACAGGCCCCGGGGAGCTGTTTTTT.

This clone showed up just a few times. The CDR3 loop is CASSPGTGGAGNTEAFF. The CDR3, as DNA: TGTGCCAGCTCACCCGGGACAGGGGGCGCGGGGAACACTGAAGCTTTCTTT. V and J are TRBV18 and TRBJ1-1, with TRBD1 matching 12 bases. V lost 3 bases, J lost 1 base, and 6 bases stayed unmatched. The CDR3 has 17 residues. Germline-derived CDR1 and CDR2 are KGHSH and LQKENI.

V and J are TRBV5-1 and TRBJ2-3; tentatively, D is TRBD2 (5 bases). The CDR3 has 15 amino acids. CDR1 is SGHRS and CDR2 is YFSETQ in the germline V gene. V lost 0 bases, J lost 6 bases, and 14 bases lay in between. The CDR3 spells CASSLARGERDTQYF. CDR3 nucleotide sequence: TGCGCCAGCAGCTTGGCCCGGGGAGAACGGGATACGCAGTATTTT. Full variable domain (rest looked up from reference TRBV5-1 and TRBJ2-3): KAGVTQTPRYLIKTRGQQVTLSCSPISGHRSVSWYQQTPGQGLQFLFEYFSETQRNKGNFPGRFSGRQFSNSRSEMNVSTLELGDSALYLCASSLARGERDTQYFGPGTRLTVL.

This sequence joins TRBV29-1 and TRBJ1-4; the D gene is possibly TRBD1 (6 bases). Germline V gives CDR1 SQVTM, CDR2 ANQGSEA. This CDR3 region has 13 residues. The V end lost 4 bases, the J end lost 5 bases, and 11 bases lay between the germline ends. For the CDR3, the DNA is TGCAGCGTTGTAGGACAGCTAAATGAAAAACTGTTTTTT. Translating it yields CSVVGQLNEKLFF.

This clone was seen more than once but under ten times. V gene TRBV6-6 combines with J gene TRBJ2-3; TRBD2 is a possible D gene (5 bases). The CDR3 covers 13 residues. Deletions cut 5 bases from V and 3 bases from J, with 9 bases between. CDR1 is MNHNY, CDR2 SVGAGI, per germline (reference sequence). The DNA of the CDR3 is TGTGCCAGCAGTGCCGGAGGAACAGATACGCAGTATTTT. It translates to CASSAGGTDTQYF.

This clone was picked up a small number of times. The chain links TRBV6-1 to TRBJ1-2; 8 bases align to TRBD1. This CDR3 has 15 residues. Germline assignment: CDR1 MNHNS and CDR2 SASEGT. V trimming: 4 bases; J trimming: 5 bases; junction bases outside the gene matches: 9. The CDR3 loop reads CASSAYGQGVYGYTF. As DNA, the CDR3 is TGTGCCAGCAGTGCGTATGGACAGGGAGTATATGGCTACACCTTC.

This clone showed up just a few times. The rearrangement links TRBV7-9 to TRBJ2-5; 7 nucleotides line up with TRBD1. CDR3 length: 18 amino acids. Germline CDR1 is SEHNR and CDR2 is FQNEAQ (reference sequence). The junction had 12 bases not matched to a gene; V was cut back by 1 base and J by 1 base. In nucleotides, the CDR3 is TGTGCCAGCAGCTTAGGGGGGTACAGGGGATCCCTCCAAGAGACCCAGTACTTC. Protein sequence: CASSLGGYRGSLQETQYF.